The rows below give T cell receptor beta chains drawn from one sample of a study of T-cell reconstitution after alpha-beta-depleted transplantation in children. TCRdb re-analysed the PCR reads in MiXCR, keeping a single row per CDR3 protein. The sample carries about 160,000 distinct CDR3 sequences, approximately 12% recorded once. The sample was PBMCs, taken before TCRalphabeta/CD19-depleted stem cell transplant. These receptors originate from a boy under 10 years old with acute myeloid leukemia, due to receive a stem cell transplant. Both conserved end residues are part of each CDR3. D genes are given only for firm matches. Clone size is not always given. Where it is, it says once, few, many or a class for expanded clones.

V,length,D,size,J,CDR3,DNA
TRBV7-2,13,-,many,TRBJ2-7,CASSADYAGEQYF,TGTGCCAGCAGCGCCGACTATGCGGGCGAGCAGTACTTC
TRBV10-2,15,TRBD1,many,TRBJ1-2,CASSETLTGGYGYTF,TGCGCCAGCAGTGAGACTTTAACAGGGGGCTATGGCTACACCTTC
TRBV4-1,14,-,many,TRBJ2-7,CASSQAGGAYEQYF,TGCGCCAGCAGCCAAGCGGGCGGGGCCTACGAGCAGTACTTC
TRBV5-1,15,-,many,TRBJ1-6,CASSLQGSQNSPLHF,TGCGCCAGCAGCTTGCAAGGTTCGCAGAACTCACCCCTCCACTTT
TRBV29-1,14,-,many,TRBJ2-1,CSVARWVSYNEQFF,TGCAGCGTTGCGAGATGGGTATCCTACAATGAGCAGTTCTTC
TRBV12-3/TRBV12-4,12,-,many,TRBJ1-2,CASSFPGYGYTF,TGTGCCAGCAGTTTCCCAGGGTACGGCTACACCTTC
TRBV6-5,15,TRBD2,-,TRBJ2-7,CASSYGAGVIYEQYF,TGTGCCAGCAGTTACGGAGCGGGAGTAATCTACGAGCAGTACTTC
TRBV19,16,-,few,TRBJ1-5,CASSGFRQASLPPQHF,TGTGCCAGTAGTGGATTTAGACAGGCCAGCTTACCACCCCAGCATTTT
TRBV5-1,15,TRBD2,many,TRBJ2-5,CASSEAGVGSETQYF,TGCGCCAGCAGCGAGGCGGGAGTAGGATCGGAGACCCAGTACTTC
TRBV5-1,15,-,many,TRBJ1-2,CASSLEPRANYGYTF,TGCGCCAGCAGCCTGGAGCCGAGAGCTAACTATGGCTACACCTTC
TRBV6-5,14,TRBD1,many,TRBJ1-6,CASSAGTGVSPLHF,TGTGCCAGCAGCGCCGGGACAGGGGTTTCACCCCTCCACTTT
TRBV5-1,14,-,many,TRBJ1-3,CASSLGREGDTIYF,TGCGCCAGCAGCTTGGGCAGGGAGGGCGACACCATATATTTT
TRBV5-1,15,TRBD2,many,TRBJ2-3,CASSSVAGGTDTQYF,TGCGCCAGCAGCTCCGTGGCGGGGGGCACAGATACGCAGTATTTT
TRBV20-1,13,TRBD1,many,TRBJ2-7,CSATGTGVYEQYF,TGCAGTGCTACCGGGACAGGGGTTTACGAGCAGTACTTC
TRBV6-6,12,-,many,TRBJ2-3,CASSSGPDTQYF,TGTGCCAGCAGTTCAGGCCCAGATACGCAGTATTTT
TRBV5-5,15,-,many,TRBJ2-1,CASSLPRTADNEQFF,TGTGCCAGCAGCCTCCCCAGGACAGCCGACAATGAGCAGTTCTTC
TRBV12-3/TRBV12-4,15,-,many,TRBJ2-1,CASSLESSWGDEQFF,TGTGCCAGCAGTTTAGAGTCGTCATGGGGCGATGAGCAGTTCTTC
TRBV20-1,13,-,many,TRBJ2-1,CSARGTSHNEQFF,TGCAGTGCTAGAGGTACTAGCCACAATGAGCAGTTCTTC